This T cell receptor beta chain was identified in a study of T cell clonotyping in hematopoietic cell transplantation. Background on the study: Recipient samples before transplant were obtained post-cytoreduction. Study-level findings and limits: Few recipient clonotypes overlapped donors; over 97% were de novo at given depth.

J lost 3 bases, V lost 5 bases, and 6 bases had no gene match. The CDR3 has 15 residues. Germline CDR1 MGHDK, CDR2 SYGVNS. The time point here: recipient sample about 28 days before transplant, after cytoreduction. Samples: about 28 days before transplant, then days 30, 100 and 180 after. The table came from immunoSEQ multiplex PCR; TCRdb's copy has only in-frame clones and leaves some out. The data show approximately 5,000 clones, 70% to 90% seen once. This clone was seen once. Its antigen is undetermined. This TCR came from a man aged 55 to 70 with acute myeloid leukemia. Some clones in this sample may be carry-over from other donors' samples. The input for sequencing was peripheral blood mononuclear cells, taken before stem cell transplant. V gene TRBV25-1 combines with J gene TRBJ1-1; 10 bases agree with TRBD1. In DNA, the CDR3 is TGTGCCAGCAGTTCTCTAGGACAGGGGGACACTGAAGCTTTCTTT. Amino acid sequence: CASSSLGQGDTEAFF.